This T cell receptor beta chain was documented in a study of neurological immune-mediated disorders. Synthesis of cDNA was performed by 5'RACE using 10-nucleotide random UMIs. TCRdb independently ran MiXCR on the 5' RACE reads; one entry per CDR3 protein. The sample holds around 78,000 distinct CDR3 sequences, about a sixth seen once. The sequence was obtained from a woman in her 40s in good health. Material for sequencing was PBMCs.

The CDR3 spells CASSPRGGGMNTEAFF. In nucleotides, the CDR3 is TGTGCCAGCAGTCCCCGGGGGGGGGGAATGAACACTGAAGCTTTCTTT. The chain couples TRBV6-5 to TRBJ1-1; D is possibly TRBD1 (5 bases). The CDR3 length is 16 residues. V lost 5 bases and J lost 0, with 16 bases in between. Germline-derived CDR1 and CDR2 are MNHEY and SVGAGI.